This T cell receptor beta chain was documented in a study of T cells after yellow fever vaccination. Making TCR cDNA involved 5'RACE template switching, which added UMIs and a universal primer site. A single record per CDR3 protein comes from TCRdb applying MiXCR to the 5' RACE reads. Of about 69,000 distinct CDR3 sequences listed, 5% to 6.5% are singletons. The CDR3 loop spans 13 amino acids. V was shortened by 4 bases and J by 1 base, with 5 bases between the two germline ends. Per the germline V gene, CDR1 is SGHRS and CDR2 is YFSETQ. This clonotype has at least ten counts. The V and J genes are TRBV5-1 and TRBJ2-2; D unresolved. The input for sequencing was CD4+ T cells sorted from PBMCs, taken around 14 days after the first yellow fever vaccination. The receptor comes from a man aged 18 to 29 who received the YFV17D yellow fever vaccine. The CDR3, as DNA: TGCGCCAGCAGCCCAGGGAACACCGGGGAGCTGTTTTTT. It yields the protein CASSPGNTGELFF.